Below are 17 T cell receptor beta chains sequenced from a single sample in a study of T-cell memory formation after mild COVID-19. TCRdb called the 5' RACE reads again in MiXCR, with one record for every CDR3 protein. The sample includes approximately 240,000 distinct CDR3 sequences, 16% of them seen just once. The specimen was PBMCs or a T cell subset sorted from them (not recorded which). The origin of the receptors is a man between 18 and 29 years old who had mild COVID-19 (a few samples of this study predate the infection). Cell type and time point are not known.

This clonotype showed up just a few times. CDR3 nucleotide sequence: TGTGCCAGCAGCTCCAGGGATGGCTACACCTTC. This gives the protein CASSSRDGYTF. This chain uses TRBV11-2 with TRBJ1-2; D possibly corresponds to TRBD1 (5 bases). This CDR3 is 11 amino acids long. Trimming left V 4 bases short and J 6 bases short, with 6 bases between. Germline V gene lookup returns CDR1 SGHAT and CDR2 FQNNGV. The variable domain in full, with the rest retrieved from reference TRBV11-2 and TRBJ1-2, is EAGVAQSPRYKIIEKRQSVAFWCNPISGHATLYWYQQILGQGPKLLIQFQNNGVVDDSQLPKDRFSAERLKGVDSTLKIQPAKLEDSAVYLCASSSRDGYTFGSGTRLTVV.

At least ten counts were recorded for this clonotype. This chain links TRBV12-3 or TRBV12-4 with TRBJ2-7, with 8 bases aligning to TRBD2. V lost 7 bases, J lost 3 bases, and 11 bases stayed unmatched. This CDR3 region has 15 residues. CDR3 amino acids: CASTSEAGAIYEQYF. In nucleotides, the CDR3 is TGTGCCAGCACCTCGGAAGCGGGGGCAATCTACGAGCAGTACTTC.

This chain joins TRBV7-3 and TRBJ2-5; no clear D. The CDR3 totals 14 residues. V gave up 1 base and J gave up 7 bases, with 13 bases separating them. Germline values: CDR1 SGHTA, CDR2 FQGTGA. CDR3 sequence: CASSLSAPRGTQYF. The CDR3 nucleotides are TGTGCCAGCAGCTTAAGTGCCCCCCGCGGGACCCAGTACTTC.

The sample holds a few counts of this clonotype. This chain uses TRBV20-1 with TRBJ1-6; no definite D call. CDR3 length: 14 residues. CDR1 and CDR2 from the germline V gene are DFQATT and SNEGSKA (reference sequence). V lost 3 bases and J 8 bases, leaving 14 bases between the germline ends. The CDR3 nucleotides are TGCAGTGCTAGGGCCAGATCCTCTTATTCACCCCTCCACTTT. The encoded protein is CSARARSSYSPLHF.

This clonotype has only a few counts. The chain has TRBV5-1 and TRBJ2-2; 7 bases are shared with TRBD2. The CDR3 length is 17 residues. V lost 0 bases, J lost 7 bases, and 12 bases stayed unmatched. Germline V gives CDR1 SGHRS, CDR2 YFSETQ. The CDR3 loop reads CASSLVLLSGGDGELFF. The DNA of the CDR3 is TGCGCCAGCAGCTTGGTCCTTCTGTCGGGGGGAGACGGGGAGCTGTTTTTT. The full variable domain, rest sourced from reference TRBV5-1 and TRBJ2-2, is KAGVTQTPRYLIKTRGQQVTLSCSPISGHRSVSWYQQTPGQGLQFLFEYFSETQRNKGNFPGRFSGRQFSNSRSEMNVSTLELGDSALYLCASSLVLLSGGDGELFFGEGSRLTVL.

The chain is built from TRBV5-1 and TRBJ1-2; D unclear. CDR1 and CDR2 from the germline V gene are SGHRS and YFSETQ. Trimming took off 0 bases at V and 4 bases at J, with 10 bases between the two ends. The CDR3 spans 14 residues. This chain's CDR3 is CASSLGTLGYGYTF. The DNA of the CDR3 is TGCGCCAGCAGCTTGGGGACCTTGGGCTATGGCTACACCTTC.

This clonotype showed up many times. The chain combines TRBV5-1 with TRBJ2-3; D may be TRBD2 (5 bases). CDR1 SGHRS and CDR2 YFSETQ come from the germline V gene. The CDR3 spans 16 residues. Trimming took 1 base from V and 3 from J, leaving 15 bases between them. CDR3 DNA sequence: TGCGCCAGCAGCTTGCCGACTATCTCGCTTACAGATACGCAGTATTTT. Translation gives CASSLPTISLTDTQYF.

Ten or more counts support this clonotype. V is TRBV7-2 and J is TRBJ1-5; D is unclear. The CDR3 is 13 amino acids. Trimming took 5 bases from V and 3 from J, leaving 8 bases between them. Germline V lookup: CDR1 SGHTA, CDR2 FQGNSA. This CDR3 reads CASSREVNQPQHF. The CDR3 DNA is TGTGCCAGCAGCAGGGAGGTCAATCAGCCCCAGCATTTT. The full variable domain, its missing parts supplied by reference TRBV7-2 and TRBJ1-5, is GAGVSQSPSNKVTEKGKDVELRCDPISGHTALYWYRQSLGQGLEFLIYFQGNSAPDKSGLPSDRFSAERTGGSVSTLTIQRTQQEDSAVYLCASSREVNQPQHFGDGTRLSIL.

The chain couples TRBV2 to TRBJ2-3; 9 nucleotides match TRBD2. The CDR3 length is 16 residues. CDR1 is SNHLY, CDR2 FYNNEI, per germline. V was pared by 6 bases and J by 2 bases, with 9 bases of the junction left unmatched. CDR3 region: CASSPRLAVVTDTQYF. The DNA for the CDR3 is TGTGCCAGCAGCCCGAGACTAGCGGTCGTCACAGATACGCAGTATTTT.

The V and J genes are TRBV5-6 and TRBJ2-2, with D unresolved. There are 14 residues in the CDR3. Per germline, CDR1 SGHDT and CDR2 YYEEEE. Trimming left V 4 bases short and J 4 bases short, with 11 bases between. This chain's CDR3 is CASSPELITGELFF. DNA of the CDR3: TGTGCCAGCAGCCCGGAGTTGATCACCGGGGAGCTGTTTTTT.

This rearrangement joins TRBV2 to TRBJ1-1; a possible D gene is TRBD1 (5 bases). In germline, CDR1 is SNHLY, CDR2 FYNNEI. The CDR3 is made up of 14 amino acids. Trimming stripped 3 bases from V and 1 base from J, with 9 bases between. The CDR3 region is CASSERGENTEAFF. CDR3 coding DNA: TGTGCCAGCAGTGAGCGAGGGGAGAACACTGAAGCTTTCTTT.

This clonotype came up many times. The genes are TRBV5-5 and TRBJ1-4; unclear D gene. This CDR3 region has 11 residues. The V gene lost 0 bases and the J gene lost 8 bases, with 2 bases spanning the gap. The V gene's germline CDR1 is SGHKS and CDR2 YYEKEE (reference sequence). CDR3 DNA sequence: TGTGCCAGCAGCTTGGTCGAAAAACTGTTTTTT. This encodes CASSLVEKLFF.

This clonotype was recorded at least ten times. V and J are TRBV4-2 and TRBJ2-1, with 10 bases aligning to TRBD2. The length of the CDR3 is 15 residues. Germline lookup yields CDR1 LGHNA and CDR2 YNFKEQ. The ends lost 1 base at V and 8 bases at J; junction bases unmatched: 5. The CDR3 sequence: CASSQGAGGLDEQFF. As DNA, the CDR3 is TGTGCCAGCAGCCAAGGAGCGGGGGGGCTTGATGAGCAGTTCTTC.

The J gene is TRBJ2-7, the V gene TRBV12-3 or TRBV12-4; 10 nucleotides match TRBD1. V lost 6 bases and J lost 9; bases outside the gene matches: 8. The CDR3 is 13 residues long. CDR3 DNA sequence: TGTGCCAGCAGCTGGGACAGGGGAAATAGGCAGTACTTC. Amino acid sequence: CASSWDRGNRQYF.

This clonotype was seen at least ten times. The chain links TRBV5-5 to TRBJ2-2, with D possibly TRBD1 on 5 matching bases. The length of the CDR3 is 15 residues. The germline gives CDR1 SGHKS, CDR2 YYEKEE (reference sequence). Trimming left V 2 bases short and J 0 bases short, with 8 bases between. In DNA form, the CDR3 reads TGTGCCAGCAGCTTCGGACACCCGAACACCGGGGAGCTGTTTTTT. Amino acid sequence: CASSFGHPNTGELFF.

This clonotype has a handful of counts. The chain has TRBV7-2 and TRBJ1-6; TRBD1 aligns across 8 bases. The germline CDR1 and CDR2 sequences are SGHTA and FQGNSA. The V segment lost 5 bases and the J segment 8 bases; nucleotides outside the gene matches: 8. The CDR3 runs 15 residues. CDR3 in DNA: TGTGCCAGCAGCGCACGGACAGGGCTAGATTCACCCCTCCACTTT. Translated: CASSARTGLDSPLHF.

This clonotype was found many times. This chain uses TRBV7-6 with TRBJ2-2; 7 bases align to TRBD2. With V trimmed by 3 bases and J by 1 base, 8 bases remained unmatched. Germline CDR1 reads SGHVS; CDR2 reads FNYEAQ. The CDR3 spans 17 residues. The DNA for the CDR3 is TGTGCCAGCAGCTTTAGAGAGGCGGGGGAGAACACCGGGGAGCTGTTTTTT. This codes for CASSFREAGENTGELFF.